This T cell receptor beta chain was captured by sequencing in a study of T cells in Graves' hyperthyroidism and ophthalmopathy. Study findings and constraints: From stable hyperthyroidism, ophthalmopathy was separated by a 13 V-J model.

A word on this clonotype: What it recognizes is unknown.

The CDR3 loop spans 15 amino acids. Germline CDR1 SGHDN, CDR2 FVKESK. V lost 0 bases and J 4 bases, leaving 9 bases between the germline ends. Amplification of TCR beta CDR3 regions was performed using RNA transcripts as template. Carried out on the TCR CDR3, a first-round RT-PCR used the HTBI primer set. TCRdb re-called the multiplex PCR reads with MiXCR, one entry per CDR3 protein. The sample has a few hundred thousand distinct CDR3 sequences, 15% to 18% seen once. The V gene is TRBV14, the J gene TRBJ2-2, with no clear D. The specimen was blood. This TCR was recovered from a woman aged 30 to 39 with Graves' hyperthyroidism. The CDR3 DNA reads TGTGCCAGCAGCCAAGATAACCTCTCCACCGGGGAGCTGTTTTTT. Translation gives CASSQDNLSTGELFF.